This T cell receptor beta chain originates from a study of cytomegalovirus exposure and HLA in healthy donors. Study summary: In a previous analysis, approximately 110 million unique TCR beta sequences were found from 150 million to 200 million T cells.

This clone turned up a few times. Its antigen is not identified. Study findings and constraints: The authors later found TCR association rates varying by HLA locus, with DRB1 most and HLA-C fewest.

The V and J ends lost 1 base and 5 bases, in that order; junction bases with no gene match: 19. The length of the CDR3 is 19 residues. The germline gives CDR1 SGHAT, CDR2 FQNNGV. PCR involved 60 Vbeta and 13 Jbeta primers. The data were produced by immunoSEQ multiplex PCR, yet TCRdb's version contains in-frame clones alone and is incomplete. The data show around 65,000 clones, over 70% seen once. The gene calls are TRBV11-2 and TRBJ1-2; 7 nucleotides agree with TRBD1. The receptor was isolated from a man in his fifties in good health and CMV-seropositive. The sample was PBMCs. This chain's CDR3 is CASSLARVRGFASGYGYTF. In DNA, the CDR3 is TGTGCCAGCAGCTTAGCGAGGGTCAGGGGGTTCGCGAGTGGTTATGGCTACACCTTC.